A selection of T cell receptor beta chains follows, all from one sample in a study of CD8 T cells in ankylosing spondylitis. MiXCR, run by TCRdb on the 5' RACE reads, gives a single entry per CDR3 protein. The sample consists of approximately 220,000 distinct CDR3 sequences, around 17% of them appearing once. The material sequenced was blood, either unsorted or a sorted T cell fraction (not recorded which). These receptors all come from a male donor with ankylosing spondylitis. CDR3s include the opening cysteine and the closing phenylalanine or tryptophan. A D gene is named only where the DNA matches it firmly. For some rows the clone size is stated as once, few or many, or as a class when expanded; others skip it.

TRBJ2-7	few	.	TRBV7-3	TGTGCCAGCAGCATAAACGGGTACGAGCAGTACTTC	CASSINGYEQYF
TRBJ2-1	.	.	TRBV7-8	TGTGCCAGCAGCACAGCATGGCGACAAATCGACAATGAGCAGTTCTTC	CASSTAWRQIDNEQFF
TRBJ2-7	many	.	TRBV7-9	TGTGCCAGCAGCCCGACAGGCGGCGAGCAGTACTTC	CASSPTGGEQYF
TRBJ2-7	few	.	TRBV28	TGTGCCAGCAGTAGGGTGGCGGGTCTTGGTTACGAGCAGTACTTC	CASSRVAGLGYEQYF
TRBJ1-1	few	.	TRBV12-3/TRBV12-4	TGTGCCAGCAGTTTCCGACAGTCCTTGAACACTGAAGCTTTCTTT	CASSFRQSLNTEAFF
TRBJ2-1	few	.	TRBV28	TGTGCCACTACCAGGGGCTCCTACAATGAGCAGTTCTTC	CATTRGSYNEQFF
TRBJ2-3	.	.	TRBV5-1	TGCGCCAGCAGCTTGGGTCTGGGGGGTCCTTCCACAGATACGCAGTATTTT	CASSLGLGGPSTDTQYF
TRBJ2-6	few	.	TRBV11-1	TGTGCCAGCAGCTCCGCTGCGGGGTCGGGGATCGATCCTGGGGCCAACGTCCTGACTTTC	CASSSAAGSGIDPGANVLTF
TRBJ1-6	.	.	TRBV4-2	TGTGCCAGCAGCCAAGCAGGGCCGGATTCACCCCTCCACTTT	CASSQAGPDSPLHF
TRBJ2-4	many	TRBD1	TRBV20-1	TGCAGTGCCTCCCCGACAGGGGCCCTAGCCAAAAACATTCAGTACTTC	CSASPTGALAKNIQYF
TRBJ1-6	.	TRBD1	TRBV12-3/TRBV12-4	TGTGCCAGCAGCCCCGGGACAGGGTTTGGTTCACCCCTCCACTTT	CASSPGTGFGSPLHF
TRBJ1-1	few	.	TRBV28	TGTGCCAGCAGTCTAAGGCCCGTGTGGGATGAAGCTTTCTTT	CASSLRPVWDEAFF
TRBJ2-7	once	TRBD1	TRBV4-1	TGCGCCAGCAGTACAGGGGGAAACGAGCAGTACTTC	CASSTGGNEQYF
TRBJ2-3	.	.	TRBV9	TGTGCCAGCAGCGCAGATCCAGATACGCAGTATTTT	CASSADPDTQYF
TRBJ2-2	.	.	TRBV6-1	TGTGCCAGCACCCTAATCTCGGGAAACACCGGGGAGCTGTTTTTT	CASTLISGNTGELFF
TRBJ2-1	few	.	TRBV20-1	TGCAGTGCTATTGAGGGTAATAACAATGAGCAGTTCTTC	CSAIEGNNNEQFF
TRBJ1-2	many	.	TRBV29-1	TGCAGCGTTGAGGGTGATGACTATGGCTACACCTTC	CSVEGDDYGYTF
TRBJ2-2	few	TRBD1	TRBV29-1	TGCAGCGCAAGGGACAGCTACACCGGGGAGCTGTTTTTT	CSARDSYTGELFF
TRBJ1-6	.	.	TRBV5-6	TGTGCCAGCAGCCTGGATGGGGATAATTCACCCCTCCACTTT	CASSLDGDNSPLHF
TRBJ1-2	few	.	TRBV11-2	TGTGCCAGCAGCTCCATCGGGGGGGTTAACTATGGCTACACCTTC	CASSSIGGVNYGYTF
TRBJ2-1	.	TRBD1	TRBV9	TGTGCCAGCAGCGTCCCGATAGGACAGGGTAGTCGCAATGAGCAGTTCTTC	CASSVPIGQGSRNEQFF
TRBJ2-7	few	TRBD2	TRBV29-1	TGCAGCGTTGAAGACGGTCTAGCGGGGGGTTCCTACGAGCAGTACTTC	CSVEDGLAGGSYEQYF
TRBJ2-7	.	.	TRBV27	TGTGCCAGCAGTGTGTCTTGGGGGATGCGTAAGTTGGAGCAGTACTTC	CASSVSWGMRKLEQYF
TRBJ1-1	.	.	TRBV5-1	TGCGCCAGCAGCGTCCAACAGGGAATGGACACTGAAGCTTTCTTT	CASSVQQGMDTEAFF
TRBJ1-1	many	.	TRBV4-1	TGCGCCAGCAGCCAAGAGGCCCGACAGAACACTGAAGCTTTCTTT	CASSQEARQNTEAFF
TRBJ2-7	.	.	TRBV24-1	TGTGCCACCACGGATGTGGCTACTGGCGAGCAGTACTTC	CATTDVATGEQYF
TRBJ2-5	.	TRBD2	TRBV7-3	TGTGCCAGCAGCTTAGCGGGGGGTTACCAAGAGACCCAGTACTTC	CASSLAGGYQETQYF
TRBJ1-2	.	.	TRBV20-1	TGCAGTGCTAGAGATTCCCCAGGTAGCTACACCTTC	CSARDSPGSYTF
TRBJ1-5	few	TRBD1	TRBV12-3/TRBV12-4	TGTGCCAGCAGTTTGCCGGGACAGAGTAATCAGCCCCAGCATTTT	CASSLPGQSNQPQHF
TRBJ1-2	few	.	TRBV19	TGTGCCAGTAGTATAATGGACAACTATGGCTACACCTTC	CASSIMDNYGYTF
TRBJ2-3	.	.	TRBV6-1	TGTGCCAGCAGTGACCATCCTCAGGAGGCAGATACGCAGTATTTT	CASSDHPQEADTQYF
TRBJ1-2	few	.	TRBV7-9	TGTGCCAGCAGCTTCGGGGAAGGGAGTTACACCTTC	CASSFGEGSYTF
TRBJ2-7	.	TRBD2	TRBV9	TGTGCCAGCAGCGTAGCGGGAGGGCCGGGCTACGAGCAGTACTTC	CASSVAGGPGYEQYF
TRBJ1-2	.	.	TRBV2	TGTGCCAGCTTCGAGGGATTTTTGAACTATGGCTACACCTTC	CASFEGFLNYGYTF
TRBJ2-7	few	.	TRBV3-1	TGTGCCAGCAGCCAAGATTACGAGCAGTACTTC	CASSQDYEQYF
TRBJ1-3	.	.	TRBV4-1	TGCGCCAGCAGCCCTTGGGCAGGGGCTGGAAACACCATATATTTT	CASSPWAGAGNTIYF
TRBJ2-1	few	.	TRBV6-1	TGTGCCAGCAGTGAAGATCCTCGGTATGAGCAGTTCTTC	CASSEDPRYEQFF
TRBJ2-1	few	TRBD2	TRBV9	TGTGCCAGCAGCGCCGGGACTAGCGGGTACAATGAGCAGTTCTTC	CASSAGTSGYNEQFF
TRBJ2-1	.	TRBD2	TRBV2	TGTGCCAGCAAGCGCGGGAGTCAGGGGTTCTTC	CASKRGSQGFF
TRBJ2-7	few	.	TRBV7-9	TGTGCCAGCAGCTTATGGACGAGCCACGAGCAGTACTTC	CASSLWTSHEQYF
TRBJ2-1	.	TRBD1	TRBV7-6	TGTGCCAGCAGCTTAGTGCCCGGACAGGCGCGTATGGATGAGCAGTTCTTC	CASSLVPGQARMDEQFF
TRBJ2-2	.	TRBD1	TRBV7-3	TGTGCCAGCAGCTGGGGACAGTACACCGGGGAGCTGTTTTTT	CASSWGQYTGELFF
TRBJ2-1	few	.	TRBV2	TGTGCCAGCAGTGGAAGAGCGGGTGAGCAGTTCTTC	CASSGRAGEQFF
TRBJ1-5	many	TRBD1	TRBV29-1	TGCAGCGTGGGACAGGGGAACAATCAGCCCCAGCATTTT	CSVGQGNNQPQHF
TRBJ2-1	few	TRBD2	TRBV7-9	TGTGCCAGCAGCTTTCCTACTAGCGGCACAAACTACAATGAGCAGTTCTTC	CASSFPTSGTNYNEQFF
TRBJ2-2	few	.	TRBV29-1	TGCAGCGTTGACGGAGGGGGCGAAACCGGGGAGCTGTTTTTT	CSVDGGGETGELFF
TRBJ2-5	.	.	TRBV24-1	TGTGCCACCAGTGATGCTTGGCCCCCCGAGGAGACCCAGTACTTC	CATSDAWPPEETQYF
TRBJ2-7	many	TRBD1	TRBV12-3/TRBV12-4	TGTGCCAGCAGGGAGGACAGGGGGGTTACCTACGAGCAGTACTTC	CASREDRGVTYEQYF
TRBJ2-2	.	TRBD2	TRBV4-1	TGCGCCAGCAGCCAGGGGAGCAGCGGGAGTGCCGGGGAGCTGTTTTTT	CASSQGSSGSAGELFF
TRBJ2-1	many	TRBD2	TRBV5-1	TGCGCCAGCAGCCCACTAGCGGGGGATGCCTACAATGAGCAGTTCTTC	CASSPLAGDAYNEQFF
TRBJ2-1	few	TRBD2	TRBV29-1	TGCAGCGTTGCGCTAGCGGGAGTAGAAGGTGAGCAGTTCTTC	CSVALAGVEGEQFF
TRBJ2-1	few	.	TRBV4-3	TGCGCCAGCAGCCAAGATAGGACCTACAATGAGCAGTTCTTC	CASSQDRTYNEQFF
TRBJ1-1	few	.	TRBV19	TGTGCCAGTAGGACCTCGACAGGGAACACTGAAGCTTTCTTT	CASRTSTGNTEAFF